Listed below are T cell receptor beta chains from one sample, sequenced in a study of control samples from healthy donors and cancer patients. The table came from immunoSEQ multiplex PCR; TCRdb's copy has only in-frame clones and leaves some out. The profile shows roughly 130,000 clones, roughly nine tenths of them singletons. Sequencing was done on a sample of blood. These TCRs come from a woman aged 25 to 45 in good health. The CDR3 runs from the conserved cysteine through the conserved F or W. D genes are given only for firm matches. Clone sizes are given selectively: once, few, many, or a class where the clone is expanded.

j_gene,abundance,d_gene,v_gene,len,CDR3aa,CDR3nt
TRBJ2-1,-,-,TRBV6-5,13,CASRLTGRPEQFF,TGTGCCAGCAGGCTGACAGGCCGGCCAGAGCAGTTCTTC
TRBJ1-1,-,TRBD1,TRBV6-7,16,CASSYSRGRGTAEAFF,TGTGCCAGCAGTTACTCGAGGGGCAGGGGGACGGCTGAAGCTTTCTTT
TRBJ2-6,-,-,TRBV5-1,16,CASSLAVLSGANVLTF,TGCGCCAGCAGCTTGGCCGTACTCTCTGGGGCCAACGTCCTGACTTTC
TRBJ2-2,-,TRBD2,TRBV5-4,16,CASSPGGGAITGELFF,TGTGCCAGCAGCCCGGGGGGGGGCGCGATCACCGGGGAGCTGTTTTTT
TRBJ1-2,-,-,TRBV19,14,CASTLLGTNDGYTF,TGTGCCAGTACCCTCCTCGGGACGAATGATGGCTACACCTTC
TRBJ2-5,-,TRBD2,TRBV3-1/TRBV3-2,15,CASSRTSVGRETQYF,TGTGCCAGCAGCCGTACTAGCGTAGGAAGGGAGACCCAGTACTTC
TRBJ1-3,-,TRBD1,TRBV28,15,CASSLQGGSGNTIYF,TGTGCCAGCAGTCTACAGGGGGGCTCTGGAAACACCATATATTTT
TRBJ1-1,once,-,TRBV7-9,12,CASSQQNTEAFF,TGTGCCAGCAGTCAACAGAACACTGAAGCTTTCTTT
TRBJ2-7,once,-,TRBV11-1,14,CASSSRHRNNEQYF,TGTGCCAGCAGCTCCCGCCATCGTAACAACGAGCAGTACTTC
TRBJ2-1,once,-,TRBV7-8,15,CASSSTGTVYNEQFF,TGTGCCAGCAGCTCGACCGGGACTGTCTACAATGAGCAGTTCTTC
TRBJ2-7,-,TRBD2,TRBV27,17,CASSLSPTAGGPGEQYF,TGTGCCAGCAGTTTATCGCCGACAGCGGGAGGGCCGGGGGAGCAGTACTTC
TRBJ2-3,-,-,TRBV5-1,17,CASSLAASPSSTDTQYF,TGCGCCAGCAGCTTGGCGGCTAGCCCCTCTAGCACAGATACGCAGTATTTT
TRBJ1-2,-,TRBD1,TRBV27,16,CASSFHSRGQSDGYTF,TGTGCCAGCAGTTTCCATTCGAGGGGACAGTCCGATGGCTACACCTTC
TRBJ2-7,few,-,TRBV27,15,CASKERPGGVYEQYF,TGTGCCAGCAAGGAGAGGCCCGGGGGCGTCTACGAGCAGTACTTC
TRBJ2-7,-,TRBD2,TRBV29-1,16,CSGAGTSDRDSYEQYF,TGCAGCGGGGCCGGGACTAGCGACCGGGACTCTTACGAGCAGTACTTC
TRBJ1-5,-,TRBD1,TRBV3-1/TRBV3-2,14,CASSPTGGNQPQHF,TGTGCCAGCAGCCCGACAGGGGGAAATCAGCCCCAGCATTTT
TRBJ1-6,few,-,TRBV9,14,CASSQMASNSPLHF,TGTGCCAGCAGCCAAATGGCAAGTAATTCACCCCTCCACTTT
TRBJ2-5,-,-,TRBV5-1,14,CASSFDQGGETQYF,TGCGCCAGCAGTTTTGACCAGGGTGGAGAGACCCAGTACTTC
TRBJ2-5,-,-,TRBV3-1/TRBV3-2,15,CASSQDTGLIKTQYF,TGTGCCAGCAGCCAAGACACAGGGTTGATAAAGACCCAGTACTTC
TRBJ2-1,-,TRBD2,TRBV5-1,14,CASSLTGGPDEQFF,TGCGCCAGCAGCTTGACGGGAGGGCCTGATGAGCAGTTCTTC
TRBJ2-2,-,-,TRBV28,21,CASSSISGQGSPPTNTGELFF,TGTGCCAGCAGCTCGATTTCGGGGCAGGGGTCCCCACCAACGAACACCGGGGAGCTGTTTTTT
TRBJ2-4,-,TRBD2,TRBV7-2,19,CASSSQGLAGEGSKNIQYF,TGTGCCAGCAGCTCCCAGGGACTAGCGGGAGAAGGATCGAAAAACATTCAGTACTTC
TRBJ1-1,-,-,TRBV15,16,CATSRDRWGGRAEAFF,TGTGCCACCAGCAGAGATCGTTGGGGAGGACGAGCTGAAGCTTTCTTT
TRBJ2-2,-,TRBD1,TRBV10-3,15,CAINPTGGAGGELFF,TGTGCCATCAATCCGACAGGGGGCGCGGGCGGGGAGCTGTTTTTT
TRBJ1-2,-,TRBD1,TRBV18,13,CASSPTTGGDYTF,TGTGCCAGCTCACCTACAACAGGGGGCGACTACACCTTC
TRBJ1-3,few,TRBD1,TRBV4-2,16,CASSQGQGMTGNTIYF,TGTGCCAGCAGCCAAGGACAGGGGATGACTGGAAACACCATATATTTT
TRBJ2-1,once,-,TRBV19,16,CASMGRAGLPYNEQFF,TGTGCCAGTATGGGTCGAGCGGGCCTCCCCTACAATGAGCAGTTCTTC
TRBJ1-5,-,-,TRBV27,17,CASSLGAGQGPNQPQHF,TGTGCCAGCAGTTTAGGAGCTGGGCAGGGGCCCAATCAGCCCCAGCATTTT
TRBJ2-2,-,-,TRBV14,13,CASSQANTGELFF,TGTGCCAGCAGCCAAGCGAACACCGGGGAGCTGTTTTTT
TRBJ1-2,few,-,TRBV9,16,CASSVAPGPWGDGYTF,TGTGCCAGCAGCGTAGCTCCAGGCCCCTGGGGCGATGGCTACACCTTC
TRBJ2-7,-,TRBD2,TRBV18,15,CASSELAGGTYEQYF,TGTGCCAGCTCGGAGCTAGCGGGGGGGACCTACGAGCAGTACTTC
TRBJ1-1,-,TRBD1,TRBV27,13,CASRRQGIGEAFF,TGTGCCAGCAGACGACAGGGTATCGGTGAAGCTTTCTTT
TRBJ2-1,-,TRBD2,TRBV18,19,CASSPRETGGRPRKDEQFF,TGTGCCAGCTCTCCCAGGGAAACGGGGGGGCGGCCTCGGAAGGATGAGCAGTTCTTC
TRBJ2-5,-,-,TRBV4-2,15,CASSPSASVQETQYF,TGTGCCAGCAGTCCTAGCGCGTCGGTCCAAGAGACCCAGTACTTC
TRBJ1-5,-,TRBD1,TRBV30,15,CAWTRPTGVNQPQHF,TGTGCCTGGACGCGACCTACAGGGGTCAATCAGCCCCAGCATTTT
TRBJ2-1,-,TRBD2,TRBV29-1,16,CSVGEYIAGNKNEQFF,TGCAGCGTTGGGGAATACATAGCGGGAAATAAGAATGAGCAGTTCTTC
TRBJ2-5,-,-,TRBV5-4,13,CASSPSIQETQYF,TGTGCCAGCAGCCCCTCGATACAAGAGACCCAGTACTTC
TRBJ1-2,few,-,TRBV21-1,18,CASSKASGGRTPNYGYTF,TGTGCCAGCAGCAAAGCGAGCGGAGGGAGAACACCTAACTATGGCTACACCTTC
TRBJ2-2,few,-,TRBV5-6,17,CASSLTTTLGDTGELFF,TGTGCCAGCAGCCTGACCACGACCTTGGGGGACACCGGGGAGCTGTTTTTT
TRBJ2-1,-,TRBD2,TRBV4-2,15,CASSQGTGRSNEQFF,TGTGCCAGCAGCCAAGGAACCGGGAGGTCCAATGAGCAGTTCTTC
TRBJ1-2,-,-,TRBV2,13,CASSEDREYGYTF,TGTGCCAGCAGTGAAGACCGGGAGTATGGCTACACCTTC